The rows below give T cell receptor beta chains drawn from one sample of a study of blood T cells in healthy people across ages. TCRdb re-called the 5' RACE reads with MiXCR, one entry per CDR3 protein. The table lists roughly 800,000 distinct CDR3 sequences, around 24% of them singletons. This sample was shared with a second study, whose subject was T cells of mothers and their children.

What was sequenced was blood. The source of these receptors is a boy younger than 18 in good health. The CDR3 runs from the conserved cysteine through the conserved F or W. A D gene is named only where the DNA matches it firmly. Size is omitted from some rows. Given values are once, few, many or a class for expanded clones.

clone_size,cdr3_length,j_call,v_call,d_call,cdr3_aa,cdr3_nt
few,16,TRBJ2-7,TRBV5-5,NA,CASSPSWREVRYEQYF,TGTGCCAGCAGCCCATCGTGGAGGGAGGTTCGGTACGAGCAGTACTTC
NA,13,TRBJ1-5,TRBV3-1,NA,CASGRDNNQPQHF,TGTGCCAGCGGCCGGGACAATAATCAGCCCCAGCATTTT
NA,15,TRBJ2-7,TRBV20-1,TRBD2,CSARKPRSGGYEQYF,TGCAGTGCTAGGAAGCCGAGATCGGGGGGATACGAGCAGTACTTC
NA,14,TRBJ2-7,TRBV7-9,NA,CASSQGGGYYEQYF,TGTGCCAGCAGCCAAGGGGGGGGCTACTACGAGCAGTACTTC
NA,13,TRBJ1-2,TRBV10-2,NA,CASTGTSNYGYTF,TGCGCCAGCACGGGGACGTCTAACTATGGCTACACCTTC
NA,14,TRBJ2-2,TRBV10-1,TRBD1,CASSWDRASGELFF,TGCGCCAGCAGTTGGGACAGGGCCTCCGGGGAGCTGTTTTTT
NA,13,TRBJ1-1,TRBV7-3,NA,CASSPRRYTEAFF,TGTGCCAGCAGCCCCCGACGGTACACTGAAGCTTTCTTT
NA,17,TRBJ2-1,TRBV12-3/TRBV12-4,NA,CASSFLRQLNSYNEQFF,TGTGCCAGCAGTTTCTTAAGACAGTTAAACTCCTACAATGAGCAGTTCTTC
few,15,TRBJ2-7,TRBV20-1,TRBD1,CSARDRTGLSYEQYF,TGCAGTGCTAGAGATAGGACAGGGCTTTCCTACGAGCAGTACTTC
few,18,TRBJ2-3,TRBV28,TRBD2,CASETSGRPPSSTDTQYF,TGTGCCAGCGAGACTAGCGGGAGACCACCATCTAGCACAGATACGCAGTATTTT
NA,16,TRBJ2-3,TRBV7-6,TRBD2,CASSLGSSGGPDTQYF,TGTGCCAGCAGCTTAGGCTCTAGCGGGGGTCCAGATACGCAGTATTTT
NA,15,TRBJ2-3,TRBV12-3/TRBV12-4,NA,CASNLRTVSTDTQYF,TGTGCCAGCAATCTACGCACCGTCTCCACAGATACGCAGTATTTT
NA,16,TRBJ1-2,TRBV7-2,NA,CASSLGGGGARIGYTF,TGTGCCAGCAGCTTAGGAGGGGGTGGGGCGAGAATTGGCTACACCTTC
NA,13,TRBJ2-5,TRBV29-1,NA,CSVGPSGPETQYF,TGCAGCGTTGGCCCCTCTGGTCCAGAGACCCAGTACTTC
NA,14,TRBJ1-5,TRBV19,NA,CASSTRWEHQPQHF,TGTGCCAGTAGTACTAGGTGGGAACATCAGCCCCAGCATTTT
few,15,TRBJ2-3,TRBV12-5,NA,CASTPGGGSQDTQYF,TGTGCTAGCACACCAGGGGGAGGGAGTCAAGATACGCAGTATTTT
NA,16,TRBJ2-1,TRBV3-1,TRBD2,CASSQVVAGGWNEQFF,TGTGCCAGCAGCCAAGTTGTAGCGGGGGGGTGGAATGAGCAGTTCTTC
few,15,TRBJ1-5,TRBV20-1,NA,CSAREGSYSNQPQHF,TGCAGTGCTAGAGAGGGGAGTTATAGCAATCAGCCCCAGCATTTT
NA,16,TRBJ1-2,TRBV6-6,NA,CASSYSGQDTNYGYTF,TGTGCCAGCAGTTACTCAGGGCAGGATACTAACTATGGCTACACCTTC
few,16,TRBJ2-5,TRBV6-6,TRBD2,CASSYGGGAGRETQYF,TGTGCCAGCAGTTACGGCGGGGGGGCCGGGAGAGAGACCCAGTACTTC
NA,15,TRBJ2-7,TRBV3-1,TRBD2,CASSQLSGGSYEQYF,TGTGCCAGCAGCCAACTTAGCGGGGGGTCCTACGAGCAGTACTTC
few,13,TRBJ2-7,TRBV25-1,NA,CASSGDFSYEQYF,TGTGCCAGCAGTGGAGATTTCTCCTACGAGCAGTACTTC
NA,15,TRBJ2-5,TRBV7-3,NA,CASSYREGARETQYF,TGTGCCAGCAGCTATAGGGAGGGGGCGCGAGAGACCCAGTACTTC
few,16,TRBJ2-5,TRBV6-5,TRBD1,CASSYSTTGAVETQYF,TGTGCCAGCAGTTACTCCACGACAGGGGCGGTTGAGACCCAGTACTTC